These 3 T cell receptor beta chains share one sample of origin, sequenced in a study of neurological immune-mediated disorders. Via MiXCR, TCRdb re-called the 5' RACE reads, giving one row per CDR3 protein. Among approximately 85,000 distinct CDR3 sequences listed, less than 15% were seen once. The sample's time point: longitudinal time-point 2. The sequenced material came from PBMCs. The receptors were sampled from a female donor with HTLV-1-associated myelopathy (HAM/TSP).

This clonotype came up many times. The rearrangement joins TRBV5-1 to TRBJ2-7, with 7 bases identical to TRBD1. V trimming: 4 bases; J trimming: 2 bases; junction bases outside the gene matches: 12. This CDR3 is built from 16 residues. The germline V gene has CDR1 SGHRS and CDR2 YFSETQ. CDR3 amino acids: CASSALTGKKPYEQYF. The DNA of the CDR3 is TGCGCCAGCAGCGCCCTGACAGGGAAAAAGCCCTACGAGCAGTACTTC.

This clonotype came up a few times. The chain recombines TRBV20-1 with TRBJ2-7; no clear D gene. V shed 4 bases and J shed 0 bases, with 7 bases lying between them. Germline CDR1 reads DFQATT; CDR2 reads SNEGSKA (reference sequence). This CDR3 has 12 amino acids. The CDR3 sequence: CSATDLSYEQYF. CDR3 coding DNA: TGCAGTGCTACCGACCTCTCCTACGAGCAGTACTTC.

The genes are TRBV4-1 and TRBJ2-2, with a possible D match to TRBD1 (5 bases). Trimming pared 5 bases from V and 3 bases from J, leaving 13 bases between. Germline values: CDR1 MGHRA, CDR2 YSYEKL. This CDR3 region has 15 residues. The CDR3: CASSKGLNDTGELFF. The CDR3 nucleotides read TGCGCCAGCAGCAAGGGGTTAAATGACACCGGGGAGCTGTTTTTT.